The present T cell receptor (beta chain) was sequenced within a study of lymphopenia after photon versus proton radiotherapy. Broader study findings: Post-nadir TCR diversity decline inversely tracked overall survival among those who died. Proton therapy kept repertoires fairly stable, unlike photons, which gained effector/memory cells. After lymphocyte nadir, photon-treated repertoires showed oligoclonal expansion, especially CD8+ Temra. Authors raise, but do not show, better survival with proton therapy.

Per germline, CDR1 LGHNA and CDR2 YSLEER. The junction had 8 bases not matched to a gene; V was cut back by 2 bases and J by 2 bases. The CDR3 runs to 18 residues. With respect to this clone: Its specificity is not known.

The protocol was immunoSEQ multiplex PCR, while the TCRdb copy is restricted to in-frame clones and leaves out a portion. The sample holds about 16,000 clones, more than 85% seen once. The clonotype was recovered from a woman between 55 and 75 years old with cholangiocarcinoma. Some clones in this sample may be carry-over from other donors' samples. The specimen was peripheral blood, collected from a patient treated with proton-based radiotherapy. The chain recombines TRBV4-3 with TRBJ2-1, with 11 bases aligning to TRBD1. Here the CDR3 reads CASSQLIPGQGAYNEQFF. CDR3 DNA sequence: TGCGCCAGCAGCCAACTCATACCGGGACAGGGGGCCTACAATGAGCAGTTCTTC.